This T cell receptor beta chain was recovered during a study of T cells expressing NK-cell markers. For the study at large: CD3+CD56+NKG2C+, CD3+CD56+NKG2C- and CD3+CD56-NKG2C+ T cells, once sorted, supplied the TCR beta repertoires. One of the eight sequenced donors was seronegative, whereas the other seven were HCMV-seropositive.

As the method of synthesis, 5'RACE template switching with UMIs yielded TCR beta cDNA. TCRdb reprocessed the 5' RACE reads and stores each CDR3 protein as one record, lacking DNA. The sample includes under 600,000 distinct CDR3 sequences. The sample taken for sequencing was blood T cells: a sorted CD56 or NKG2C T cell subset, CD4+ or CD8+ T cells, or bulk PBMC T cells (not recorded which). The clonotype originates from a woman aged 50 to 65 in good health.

CDR3 sequence reads: CATSGSRGGMETQYF. The J gene is TRBJ2-5, the V gene TRBV24-1; TCRdb selects TRBD1, and the lack of DNA leaves this call unchecked. This CDR3 is 15 amino acids long. Germline-derived CDR1 and CDR2 are KGHDR and SFDVKD.